This T cell receptor beta chain came from a study of cytomegalovirus exposure and HLA in healthy donors. Findings and limits, study-wide: Many donors shared some public TCRs, even though most TCR sequences were rare.

The length of the CDR3 is 14 residues. From germline, CDR1 is LNHNV and CDR2 YYDKDF (reference sequence). The germline V and J ends were trimmed by 1 base and 4 bases, with 8 bases remaining between them. PCR used 60 Vbeta primers and 13 Jbeta primers. The assay was immunoSEQ multiplex PCR, and TCRdb's table has in-frame clones only and misses some. The sample has a few hundred thousand clones, around 85% seen once; the top ten hold about 0.22%. Comments on this clone: Its target is unknown.

This chain uses TRBV15 with TRBJ1-5; D uncertain. The sample was PBMCs. The sequence came from a girl aged 2 to 10 in good health and CMV-seronegative. The CDR3 sequence is CATSRGPGNQPQHF. The CDR3 DNA reads as TGTGCCACCAGCAGAGGGCCGGGGAATCAGCCCCAGCATTTT.